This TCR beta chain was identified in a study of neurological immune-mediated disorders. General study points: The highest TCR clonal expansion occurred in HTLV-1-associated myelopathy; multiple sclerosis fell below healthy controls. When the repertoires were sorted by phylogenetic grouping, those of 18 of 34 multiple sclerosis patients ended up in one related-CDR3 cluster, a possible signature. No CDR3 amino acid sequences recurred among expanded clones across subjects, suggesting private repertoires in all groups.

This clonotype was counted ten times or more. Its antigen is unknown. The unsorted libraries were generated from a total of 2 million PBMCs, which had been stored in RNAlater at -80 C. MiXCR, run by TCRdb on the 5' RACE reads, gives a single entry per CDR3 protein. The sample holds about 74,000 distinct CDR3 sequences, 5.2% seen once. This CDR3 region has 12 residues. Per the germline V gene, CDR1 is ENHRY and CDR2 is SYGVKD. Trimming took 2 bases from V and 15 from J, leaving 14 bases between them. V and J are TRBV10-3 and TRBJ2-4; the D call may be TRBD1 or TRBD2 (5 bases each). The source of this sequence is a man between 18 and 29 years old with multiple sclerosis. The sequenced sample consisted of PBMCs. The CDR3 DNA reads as TGTGCCATCAGTGAGGGCGTGGGGGTCCGGTACTTC. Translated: CAISEGVGVRYF.